This T cell receptor beta chain was captured in a study of PD-L1 blockade in urothelial cancer. In the study overall: Blood underwent analysis 3 weeks (second dose) and 6 weeks after treatment began.

Synthetic analogs of TCR templates were spiked into every PCR. Produced via immunoSEQ multiplex PCR; TCRdb's table is partial and in-frame only. The sample includes 85,000 to 95,000 clones, 89% seen only once; the top ten take around 0.94%. Time point meaning: pretreatment peripheral blood. Patients yielded 1 to 8 samples each, pretreatment and on-treatment. Trimming took 4 bases from V and 2 from J, leaving 13 bases between them. Germline CDR1 is SGHTS and CDR2 is YDEGEE. The CDR3 covers 16 residues. The sample was PBMCs, taken around atezolizumab (anti-PD-L1) treatment. The chain employs TRBV5-8 and TRBJ2-6, with D possibly TRBD1 on 6 matching bases. This sequence originates from a woman aged 80 or over with urothelial cancer. CDR3 DNA sequence: TGTGCCAGCAGCCAGGGCGACAGGCCTGGGGCCAACGTCCTGACTTTC. As protein: CASSQGDRPGANVLTF.